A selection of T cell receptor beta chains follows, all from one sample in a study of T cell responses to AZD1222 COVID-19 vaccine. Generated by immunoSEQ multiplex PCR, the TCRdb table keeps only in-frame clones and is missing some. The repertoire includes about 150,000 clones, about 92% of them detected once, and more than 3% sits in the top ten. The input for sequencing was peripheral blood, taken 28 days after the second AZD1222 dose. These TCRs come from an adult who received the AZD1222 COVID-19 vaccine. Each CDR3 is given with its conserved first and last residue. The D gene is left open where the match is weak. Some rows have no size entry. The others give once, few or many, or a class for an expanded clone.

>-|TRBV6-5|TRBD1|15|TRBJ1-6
TGTGCCAGCAGATCTCAGACAGGGGGCGGATCACCCCTCCACTTT
CASRSQTGGGSPLHF
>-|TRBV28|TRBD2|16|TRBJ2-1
TGTGCCATCATCCCGACTAGCGGGAGCCCCTGGGATGAGCAGTTCTTC
CAIIPTSGSPWDEQFF
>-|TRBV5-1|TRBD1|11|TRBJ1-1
TGCGCCAGCAGTCTGCAGGGGGCAGCTTTCTTT
CASSLQGAAFF
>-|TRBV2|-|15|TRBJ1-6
TGTGCCAGCAGGAGGACCGATCAGCATAGTTCACCCCTCCACTTT
CASRRTDQHSSPLHF
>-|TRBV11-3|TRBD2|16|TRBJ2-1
TGTGCCAGCAGCTTAGACCTAGCGGGTCCGCACAATGAGCAGTTCTTC
CASSLDLAGPHNEQFF
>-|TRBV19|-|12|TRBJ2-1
TGTGCCAGTAGTATCCCGGGCAATGAGCAGTTCTTC
CASSIPGNEQFF
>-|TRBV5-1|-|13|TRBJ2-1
TGCGCCAGCAGCCAACAGGCAAACAATGAGCAGTTCTTC
CASSQQANNEQFF
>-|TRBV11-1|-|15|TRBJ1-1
TGTGCCAGCAGCTTAGATCTCCAGTTTAACACTGAAGCTTTCTTT
CASSLDLQFNTEAFF
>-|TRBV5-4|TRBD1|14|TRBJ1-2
TGTGCCAGCAGCTTGGCGACAGGGAGGGGTGGCTACACCTTC
CASSLATGRGGYTF
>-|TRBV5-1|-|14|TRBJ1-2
TGCGCCAGCAGCATGGAGGGGGGACACTATGGCTACACCTTC
CASSMEGGHYGYTF
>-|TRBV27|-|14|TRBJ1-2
TGTGCCAGCAGTTTTCGGGCTGCTAACTATGGCTACACCTTC
CASSFRAANYGYTF
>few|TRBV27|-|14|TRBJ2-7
TGTGCCAGCAGTTTTGCTGACCCCTCCTACGAGCAGTACTTC
CASSFADPSYEQYF
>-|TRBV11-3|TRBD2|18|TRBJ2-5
TGTGCCAGCAGCGCCCCCGGGACTAGCGGGAGGGCCCGGGAGACCCAGTACTTC
CASSAPGTSGRARETQYF
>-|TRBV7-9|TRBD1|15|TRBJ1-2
TGTGCCAGCAGCTTAGGGCAGGGGGCGCACTATGGCTACACCTTC
CASSLGQGAHYGYTF
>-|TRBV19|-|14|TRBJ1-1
TGTGCCAGTAGTATATCATACACTGACAGGCGGGCTTTCTTT
CASSISYTDRRAFF
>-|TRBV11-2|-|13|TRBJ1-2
TGTGCCAGCAGCTTAGCCGTAAACTATGGCTACACCTTC
CASSLAVNYGYTF
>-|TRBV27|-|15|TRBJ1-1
TGTGCCAGCAGTTTTCTTGGGTTTGGGAACACTGAAGCTTTCTTT
CASSFLGFGNTEAFF
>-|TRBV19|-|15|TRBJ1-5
TGTGCCAGCTGCGGGGGGCGGGAGGGCAATCAGCCCCAGCATTTT
CASCGGREGNQPQHF
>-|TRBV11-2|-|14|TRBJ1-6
TGTGCCAGCAGCTTTTTCTCCTATAATTCACCCCTCCACTTT
CASSFFSYNSPLHF
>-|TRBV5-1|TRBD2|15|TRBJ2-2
TGCGCCAGCAGATTAGCGGGAGGAGATACCGGGGAGCTGTTTTTT
CASRLAGGDTGELFF
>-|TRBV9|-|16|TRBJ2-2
TGTGCCAGCAGCGTTGTGGGGCTCCCTAACACCGGGGAGCTGTTTTTT
CASSVVGLPNTGELFF